The clone carrying this TCR beta chain was counted ten times or more. RNA transcripts provided the source from which TCR beta CDR3 regions were amplified. A set of HTBI primers served as the primers for a first-round RT-PCR of the TCR CDR3. Via MiXCR, TCRdb re-called the multiplex PCR reads, giving one row per CDR3 protein. The repertoire holds about 98,000 distinct CDR3 sequences, around 42% seen once, with roughly a tenth in the top ten. This record belongs to a study of T cells in Graves' hyperthyroidism and ophthalmopathy. Germline V lookup: CDR1 KGHDR, CDR2 SFDVKD. With 9 bases removed from V and 3 bases from J, the gap between germline ends came to 22 bases. This CDR3 is 17 amino acids long.

The clonotype originates from a woman aged 25 to 39 with Graves' hyperthyroidism. The chain carries TRBV24-1 and TRBJ2-2; either TRBD1 or TRBD2 may fit D (6 bases each). The sequenced material came from peripheral blood or thyroid tissue (not recorded which). The CDR3 nucleotides read TGTGCCACCTCAAGTCTGGGGGGCGAAATTCACACCGGGGAGCTGTTTTTT. It yields the protein CATSSLGGEIHTGELFF.